This T cell receptor beta chain is drawn from a study of cytomegalovirus exposure and HLA in healthy donors. The donors were members of the roughly 130-subject validation cohort (separate from the approximately 650-subject first cohort). The assay was immunoSEQ multiplex PCR, and TCRdb's table has in-frame clones only and misses some. The sample contains approximately 300,000 clones, 86% of which appear only once. The germline V gene has CDR1 SGHAT and CDR2 FQNNGV. This CDR3 spans 14 amino acids. V lost 5 bases and J lost 7; bases outside the gene matches: 3. This rearrangement joins TRBV11-2 to TRBJ2-1, with 12 nucleotides matching TRBD2. Sequenced input: PBMCs. The sequence was obtained from a woman under 30 in good health and CMV-seronegative. The CDR3 spells CASSTLAGGNEQFF. The CDR3 region has the DNA TGTGCCAGCAGCACCCTAGCGGGGGGGAATGAGCAGTTCTTC.